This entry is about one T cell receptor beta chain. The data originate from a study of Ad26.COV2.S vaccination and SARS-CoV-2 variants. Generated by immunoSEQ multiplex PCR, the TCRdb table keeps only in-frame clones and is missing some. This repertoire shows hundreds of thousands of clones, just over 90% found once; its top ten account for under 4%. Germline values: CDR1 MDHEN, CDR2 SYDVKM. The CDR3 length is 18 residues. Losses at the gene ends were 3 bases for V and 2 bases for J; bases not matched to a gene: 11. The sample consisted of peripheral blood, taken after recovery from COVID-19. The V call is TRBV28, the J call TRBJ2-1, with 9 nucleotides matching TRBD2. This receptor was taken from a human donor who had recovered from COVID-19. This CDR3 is CASSFPLLSGGTYNEQFF. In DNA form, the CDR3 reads TGTGCCAGCAGTTTTCCCCTCCTTAGCGGGGGAACCTACAATGAGCAGTTCTTC.